The TCR beta chain described here comes from a study of cytomegalovirus exposure and HLA in healthy donors. Whole-study results and caveats: A few of the chains that were CMV-associated were confirmed in vitro to be specific for CMV antigens.

This CDR3 has 14 residues. V was shortened by 7 bases and J by 11 bases, with 23 bases between the two germline ends. Per germline, CDR1 MNHEY and CDR2 SVGAGI. This PCR relied on a set of 60 Vbeta primers and 13 Jbeta primers. TCRdb's copy holds only in-frame clones and misses some; the assay was immunoSEQ multiplex PCR. The sample records 100,000 to 150,000 clones, about 80% being singletons. The table lists this clone with a count of one. The antigen is unknown. The origin of this receptor is a human donor in good health. Sample: PBMCs. This chain joins TRBV6-5 and TRBJ2-5; a possible D gene is TRBD2 (6 bases). CDR3 sequence (DNA): TGTGCCAGCACCCCGCCAGGTAACCCGGGGGAGCAGTACTTC. Its translation is CASTPPGNPGEQYF.